The 17 T cell receptor beta chains presented below share a single source sample, sequenced in a study of CD8+ T cells in alopecia areata. cDNA reverse transcribed from extracted RNA served as the sequencing template. This table comes from immunoSEQ multiplex PCR, and its TCRdb copy is limited to in-frame clones, with some not included. The sample has some 170,000 clones; roughly 60% are singletons. The sequencing here drew on CD4+ T cells sorted from blood, taken at week 0. The source is a human donor with alopecia areata.

The chain carries TRBV9 and TRBJ1-2, with TRBD1 identical over 8 bases. This CDR3 is built from 14 residues. Germline-derived CDR1 and CDR2 are SGDLS and YYNGEE. V was pared by 2 bases and J by 6 bases, with 6 bases of the junction left unmatched. The CDR3 here is CASSVQGAGNGYTF. The CDR3 region has the DNA TGTGCCAGCAGCGTTCAGGGGGCCGGGAATGGCTACACCTTC.

This chain links TRBV4-3 with TRBJ2-1; the match to TRBD1 covers 9 bases. Germline V CDR1 and CDR2: LGHNA, YSLEER. Trimming cost V 4 bases and J 5 bases; bases outside gene matches: 6. This CDR3 spans 15 amino acids. In DNA form, the CDR3 reads TGCGCCAGCAGCCTCGCCGGACAGGGGAACAATGAGCAGTTCTTC. Amino acid sequence: CASSLAGQGNNEQFF.

CDR3 region: CSAAQGGYEQYF. The CDR3 DNA is TGCAGCGCCGCACAGGGGGGCTACGAGCAGTACTTC. V gene TRBV29-1 combines with J gene TRBJ2-7; TRBD1 matches 8 bases. The ends lost 7 bases at V and 3 bases at J; junction bases unmatched: 5. The CDR3 loop spans 12 amino acids. Germline-derived CDR1 and CDR2 are SQVTM and ANQGSEA.

V and J are TRBV6-1 and TRBJ2-6; D gene unclear. The CDR3 consists of 14 residues. The ends were cut back, 7 bases at V and 2 bases at J, with 9 bases in the middle. Germline values: CDR1 MNHNS, CDR2 SASEGT. The DNA of the CDR3 is TGTGCCAGCACTGACAAGCCTGGGGCCAACGTCCTGACTTTC. Translated, it gives CASTDKPGANVLTF.

The chain combines TRBV20-1 with TRBJ2-5; 7 positions agree with TRBD1. V trimming: 8 bases; J trimming: 5 bases; junction bases outside the gene matches: 5. Per the germline V gene, CDR1 is DFQATT and CDR2 is SNEGSKA (reference sequence). This CDR3 is built from 11 residues. CDR3 bases: TGCAGTACAGGGGTTAGCGAGACCCAGTACTTC. It codes for CSTGVSETQYF.

V is TRBV27 and J is TRBJ2-3; D is uncertain. This CDR3 region has 11 residues. The V end lost 6 bases, the J end lost 10 bases, and 11 bases lay between the germline ends. Germline V lookup: CDR1 MNHEY, CDR2 SMNVEV (reference sequence). The CDR3 loop reads CASRTGEAQYF. The CDR3 DNA reads as TGTGCCAGCAGGACGGGTGAGGCGCAGTATTTT.

This chain uses TRBV27 with TRBJ1-2; tentative D call: TRBD1 (5 bases). Germline V gene lookup returns CDR1 MNHEY and CDR2 SMNVEV (reference sequence). This CDR3 has 14 amino acids. Trimming shortened V by 6 bases and J by 5 bases, and 16 bases separated the two germline ends. In nucleotides, the CDR3 is TGTGCCAGCAGGGTGCCAGGGAGTCGGTATGGCTACACCTTC. Translating gives CASRVPGSRYGYTF.

Only a few counts were recorded for this clone. The rearrangement uses TRBV7-3 and TRBJ2-6, with TRBD2 as a possible D gene (5 bases). The CDR3 is 14 amino acids. Germline CDR1 and CDR2: SGHTA and FQGTGA. Trimming stripped 5 bases from V and 1 base from J, with 6 bases between. The CDR3 sequence is CASSTGSGANVLTF. The DNA for the CDR3 is TGTGCCAGCAGCACGGGGTCTGGGGCCAACGTCCTGACTTTC.

The V gene is TRBV7-9, the J gene TRBJ1-1, with D perhaps matching TRBD1 (6 bases). The CDR3 has 12 amino acids. Germline lookup yields CDR1 SEHNR and CDR2 FQNEAQ (reference sequence). Trimming shortened V by 5 bases and J by 5 bases, and 9 bases separated the two germline ends. CDR3 nucleotides: TGTGCCAGCAGCGGAAGGGGGACTGAAGCTTTCTTT. Translating it yields CASSGRGTEAFF.

The chain carries TRBV5-6 and TRBJ1-2; no firm D call. Trimming removed 0 bases at V and 3 bases at J, with 9 bases between. The CDR3 extends over 14 amino acids. Germline CDR1 is SGHDT and CDR2 is YYEEEE. The CDR3 region is CASSLGLGYYGYTF. CDR3 DNA: TGTGCCAGCAGCTTGGGTCTGGGCTACTATGGCTACACCTTC.

This chain connects TRBV25-1 to TRBJ2-3; either TRBD1 or TRBD2 may fit D (5 bases each). V lost 1 base and J lost 6, with 14 bases in between. Germline V gene data show CDR1 as MGHDK and CDR2 as SYGVNS. This CDR3 spans 15 amino acids. CDR3 sequence reads: CASSESGLAGDTQYF. The CDR3 DNA reads as TGTGCCAGCAGTGAATCTGGCCTAGCAGGGGATACGCAGTATTTT.

V and J are TRBV9 and TRBJ2-7; TRBD2 matches 9 bases. V lost 0 bases and J lost 4; bases outside the gene matches: 5. This CDR3 has 15 residues. Germline V gives CDR1 SGDLS, CDR2 YYNGEE. CDR3 sequence: CASSVDASGVYEQYF. CDR3 DNA: TGTGCCAGCAGCGTAGATGCTAGCGGGGTGTACGAGCAGTACTTC.

This clone appeared a few times. This sequence joins TRBV5-6 and TRBJ2-6, with D unclear. V was shortened by 1 base and J by 1 base, with 12 bases between the two germline ends. This CDR3 region has 17 residues. CDR1 is SGHDT, CDR2 YYEEEE, per germline. The CDR3 DNA follows: TGTGCCAGCAGCTTGCGAGGCTGGGAATCTGGGGCCAACGTCCTGACTTTC. Translation gives CASSLRGWESGANVLTF.

This rearrangement joins TRBV13 to TRBJ2-5, with a possible D match to TRBD1 (5 bases). The CDR3 runs to 16 residues. With 2 bases removed from V and 3 bases from J, the gap between germline ends came to 16 bases. The germline V gene has CDR1 PRHDT and CDR2 FYEKMQ (reference sequence). CDR3 residues: CASSLKSRADKETQYF. Written as DNA, the CDR3 is TGTGCCAGCAGCTTAAAGTCCAGGGCAGATAAAGAGACCCAGTACTTC.

The chain combines TRBV2 with TRBJ2-3; 7 bases map to TRBD1. The V gene's germline CDR1 is SNHLY and CDR2 FYNNEI. Trimming took 8 bases from V and 3 from J; bases not matched to a gene: 8. This CDR3 has 14 amino acids. In DNA form, the CDR3 reads TGTGCCAGCCTGACAGGGAGTAGGACAGATACGCAGTATTTT. Its protein product is CASLTGSRTDTQYF. Full variable domain (rest looked up from reference TRBV2 and TRBJ2-3): EPEVTQTPSHQVTQMGQEVILRCVPISNHLYFYWYRQILGQKVEFLVSFYNNEISEKSEIFDDQFSVERPDGSNFTLKIRSTKLEDSAMYFCASLTGSRTDTQYFGPGTRLTVL.

This chain uses TRBV6-5 with TRBJ2-3; 7 positions agree with TRBD1. V dropped 2 bases and J dropped 1; count of bases not matched to a gene: 3. The CDR3 runs to 15 residues. From germline, CDR1 is MNHEY and CDR2 SVGAGI. The DNA of the CDR3 is TGTGCCAGCAGTTACAGGGGGCTCGGCACAGATACGCAGTATTTT. This gives the protein CASSYRGLGTDTQYF.

V is TRBV29-1 and J is TRBJ1-1; D is undetermined. The CDR3 extends over 13 amino acids. Deletions cut 4 bases from V and 0 bases from J, with 9 bases between. Germline CDR1 SQVTM, CDR2 ANQGSEA. The CDR3 sequence is CSVAAVMNTEAFF. CDR3 DNA sequence: TGCAGCGTTGCGGCCGTAATGAACACTGAAGCTTTCTTT.